The T cell receptor (beta chain) under discussion was sequenced for a study of cytomegalovirus exposure and HLA in healthy donors. On the study more broadly: The roughly 130 validation repertoires used the same platform as the 550 to 850 first-cohort repertoires (as reported by a later analysis). The study, taken as a whole, reports: Specificity of a few CMV-associated chains for CMV antigens was verified in vitro. Among TCR sequences, most were rare, though some public TCRs appeared in many donors.

This clone came up once. Its target is unknown. CDR1 is MNHNS and CDR2 is SASEGT in the germline V gene. The CDR3 totals 15 residues. J gave up 6 bases and V 6 bases, and 9 bases lay outside the gene matches. The table came from immunoSEQ multiplex PCR; TCRdb's copy has only in-frame clones and leaves some out. The profile covers some 200,000 clones, with about 89% appearing a single time and roughly 1% taken by the ten largest. The sample consisted of PBMCs. This sequence was found in a young woman in good health and CMV-seronegative. The rearrangement uses TRBV6-1 and TRBJ2-7; 12 bases fit TRBD2. CDR3 residues: CASSLTSGRSGEQYF. The DNA of the CDR3 is TGTGCCAGCAGCTTGACTAGCGGGAGAAGCGGCGAGCAGTACTTC.